This T cell receptor beta chain was sequenced in a study of cytomegalovirus exposure and HLA in healthy donors. Trimming stripped 6 bases from V and 4 bases from J, with 12 bases between. This CDR3 comprises 13 residues. Germline V gene sequence: CDR1 SGHTA, CDR2 FQGNSA. As to this clone: Antigen: not known.

Study-wide points: The authors later found most CMV-associated TCR beta chains appeared HLA-restricted.

PCR used 60 Vbeta primers and 13 Jbeta primers. Clones were sequenced by immunoSEQ multiplex PCR, and TCRdb holds only the in-frame ones, with some missing. Among under 150,000 clones listed, about four fifths were seen once. The V gene is TRBV7-2, the J gene TRBJ1-1, with D uncertain. This sequence was found in a woman under 30 in good health and CMV-seronegative. The specimen sequenced was PBMCs. DNA of the CDR3: TGTGCCAGCAGACCTCGACGGGGCACTGAAGCTTTCTTT. Protein product: CASRPRRGTEAFF.